The 3 T cell receptor beta chains listed next were all sequenced from one sample in a study of T cell repertoires in cytomegalovirus infection. Each CDR3 protein gets one entry after TCRdb re-called the reads with MiXCR. Here the sample spans 150,000 to 200,000 distinct CDR3 sequences, approximately 15% being singletons. The sequencing input was PBMCs. The source is a human donor in good health (CMV status not recorded). Some clones in this sample may be carry-over from other donors' samples.

This clonotype was counted only a few times. The chain uses TRBV10-2 and TRBJ2-2, with 7 bases identical to TRBD1. The CDR3 covers 15 residues. V dropped 6 bases and J dropped 2; count of bases not matched to a gene: 6. Germline V gene lookup returns CDR1 WSHSY and CDR2 SAAADI. Written as DNA, the CDR3 is TGCGCCAGCAGGCCCACAGGGGTCAACACCGGGGAGCTGTTTTTT. Protein: CASRPTGVNTGELFF.

In its sample, this clonotype was seen a few times. The chain carries TRBV29-1 and TRBJ2-7; 11 bases map to TRBD2. The CDR3 extends over 14 amino acids. V shed 6 bases, J shed 7 bases, and the junction held 11 bases outside the gene matches. Germline V gene sequence: CDR1 SQVTM, CDR2 ANQGSEA. The CDR3 region is CSVYILAGAREQYF. CDR3 coding DNA: TGCAGCGTCTACATACTAGCGGGAGCGAGGGAGCAGTACTTC.

For the CDR3, the DNA is TGTGCCAGCTCACCATGGGACAGCTATAATTCACCCCTCCACTTT. Translated: CASSPWDSYNSPLHF. The J gene is TRBJ1-6, the V gene TRBV18, with TRBD1 identical over 7 bases. Germline CDR1 is KGHSH and CDR2 is LQKENI. CDR3 size: 15 residues. With V trimmed by 2 bases and J by 3 bases, 1 base remained unmatched.